This T cell receptor (beta chain) was sequenced for a study of blood T cell repertoires in COVID-19. The wider study: The samples span acute and convalescent COVID-19 from the United States, Italy and Spain. The analysed material was cDNA or gDNA that came from T cells, B-cell-depleted T cells, or PBMCs.

CDR1 is SGHNT, CDR2 YYREEE, per germline (reference sequence). J was trimmed by 8 bases and V by 4 bases; bases with no gene match: 2. The CDR3 has 13 amino acids. What the recovered Cohort 3 donors had was two negative PCRs, clearance, or symptom resolution. Source study methods: Amplification of reference gene primers provided the estimated nucleated cell counts. The method was immunoSEQ multiplex PCR; TCRdb's version includes in-frame clones alone and lacks a portion of them. For V, J and clone size, that table is used; D and trimming come from the DNA. The table has about 180,000 clones, 88% seen once.

The source is a woman in her late teens or twenties who had recovered from COVID-19. The chain combines TRBV5-4 with TRBJ1-4, with TRBD1 matching over 10 bases. The sequenced material came from PBMCs or T cells enriched from blood (not recorded which). The CDR3 bases are TGTGCCAGCAGCACGGACAGGGGGGAAAAACTGTTTTTT. Its protein is CASSTDRGEKLFF.